Listed here is a single TCR beta chain. CDR3 length: 13 amino acids. Germline CDR1 SQVTM, CDR2 ANQGSEA. The data originate from a study of monozygotic twins with inflammatory bowel disease. TCRdb reprocessed the 5' RACE reads; each CDR3 protein has one entry and no DNA is given. This table holds some 150,000 distinct CDR3 sequences. Sequenced input: blood. V and J are TRBV29-1 and TRBJ1-5. This clonotype was obtained from a human donor with ulcerative colitis or Crohn's disease, or a healthy co-twin of an affected twin (not recorded which). This CDR3 is CSVETDLNQPQHF.